The next 27 T cell receptor beta chains were all read from a single sample in a study of CD8 T cells in Susac syndrome (dated by TCRdb to about 2019). Libraries were constructed by the immunoSEQ multiplex PCR assay. RNA was extracted using the RNeasy kit, and roughly 0.5 to 1 ug of the RNA was reverse transcribed with random hexamers. The raw public data were reprocessed by TCRdb itself: fastp quality trimming at Q25, MiXCR clonotype calling, in-frame beta chains only. Every CDR3 protein is listed once, alongside the most common genes and DNA of its rows. The sample table records some 160,000 distinct CDR3 sequences; 90% to 97% of these occur just once. The top ten clonotypes cover over 0.075% of the sample. The sample was CD4+ T cells from PBMCs. Every receptor here comes from a human donor with Susac syndrome.

The CDR3, as DNA: TGTGCCAGCAGCTTAGGCTCCGGGGCGGCCTACGAGCAGTACTTC. It encodes CASSLGSGAAYEQYF. The V gene is TRBV7-3, the J gene TRBJ2-7; D may be TRBD1 or TRBD2 (5 bases each). V dropped 2 bases and J dropped 2 bases, with 13 bases sitting between them. The V gene's germline CDR1 is SGHTA and CDR2 FQGTGA. The CDR3 runs to 15 residues.

This chain connects TRBV28 to TRBJ2-1; TRBD2 might be the D (7 bases). Germline values: CDR1 MDHEN, CDR2 SYDVKM. Trimming cost V 7 bases and J 9 bases, with 25 bases left between them. The CDR3 has 16 amino acids. CDR3 region: CASNPSGYAGAGEQFF. Written as DNA, the CDR3 is TGTGCCAGCAATCCTAGTGGCTACGCGGGGGCCGGTGAGCAGTTCTTC.

This chain connects TRBV20-1 to TRBJ1-5; D perhaps matches TRBD1 (6 bases). Trimming shortened V by 6 bases and J by 0 bases, and 15 bases separated the two germline ends. The CDR3 runs 15 residues. Germline V gene lookup returns CDR1 DFQATT and CDR2 SNEGSKA (reference sequence). The CDR3 here is CSAKSDRYSNQPQHF. The DNA for the CDR3 is TGCAGTGCCAAATCCGACAGGTATAGCAATCAGCCCCAGCATTTT.

The V call is TRBV20-1, the J call TRBJ2-3, with 8 bases identical to TRBD1. CDR1 is DFQATT and CDR2 is SNEGSKA in the germline V gene (reference sequence). V shed 6 bases, J shed 7 bases, and the junction held 9 bases outside the gene matches. The length of the CDR3 is 13 residues. The CDR3 DNA reads as TGCAGTGCCCCAGGGGGCAATGCCCATACGCAGTATTTT. As protein: CSAPGGNAHTQYF.

This chain uses TRBV5-6 with TRBJ1-5; D remains ambiguous. From germline, CDR1 is SGHDT and CDR2 YYEEEE. This CDR3 region has 14 residues. V was clipped by 3 bases and J by 4 bases, with 11 bases between them. The CDR3 protein is CASSSRILNQPQHF. The CDR3 DNA is TGTGCCAGCAGCTCCCGAATACTGAATCAGCCCCAGCATTTT.

This clonotype showed up just once. The chain couples TRBV20-1 to TRBJ1-1; a possible D gene is TRBD1 (5 bases). This CDR3 is built from 12 residues. V was trimmed by 6 bases and J by 0 bases, leaving 8 bases between them. Germline V gene lookup returns CDR1 DFQATT and CDR2 SNEGSKA (reference sequence). The CDR3 DNA is TGCAGTGCGTGGACACTGAACACTGAAGCTTTCTTT. It specifies CSAWTLNTEAFF.

This clonotype was seen only a few times. The chain uses TRBV6-2 or TRBV6-3 and TRBJ1-2; D not certain. The CDR3 is 12 residues long. CDR1 is MNHEY, CDR2 SVGEGT, per germline. V was pared by 5 bases and J by 4 bases, with 8 bases between. This chain's CDR3 is CASSPGLYGYTF. The CDR3 bases are TGTGCCAGCAGTCCCGGGCTCTATGGCTACACCTTC.

This chain connects TRBV19 to TRBJ2-1; the D gene could be TRBD1 or TRBD2 (5 bases each). Between the trimmed V and J ends, which lost 1 base and 9 bases, there was a span of 10 bases. CDR1 and CDR2 (germline): LNHDA, SQIVND (reference sequence). The CDR3 loop spans 13 amino acids. CDR3: CASSIVRGGEQFF. The CDR3 DNA reads TGTGCCAGTAGTATAGTACGGGGCGGTGAGCAGTTCTTC.

The V gene is TRBV3-1, the J gene TRBJ2-1; no reliable D call. CDR1 is LGHDT, CDR2 YNNKEL, per germline (reference sequence). The CDR3 covers 15 residues. The ends were cut back, 3 bases at V and 3 bases at J, with 12 bases in the middle. CDR3: CASSQFSMDYNEQFF. CDR3 sequence (DNA): TGTGCCAGCAGCCAGTTCAGCATGGACTACAATGAGCAGTTCTTC.

The V and J genes are TRBV15 and TRBJ1-3; D gene unclear. Germline values: CDR1 LNHNV, CDR2 YYDKDF (reference sequence). CDR3 length equals 14 residues. V was clipped by 2 bases and J by 2 bases, with 7 bases between them. CDR3 coding DNA: TGTGCCACCAGCAGAACCGCAACTGGAAACACCATATATTTT. This encodes CATSRTATGNTIYF.

The V gene is TRBV20-1, the J gene TRBJ2-3; 7 nucleotides align to TRBD1. The CDR3 runs to 13 residues. Germline loops: CDR1 DFQATT, CDR2 SNEGSKA (reference sequence). J lost 0 bases, V lost 4 bases, and 1 base had no gene match. The CDR3 is CSAKGQSTDTQYF. For the CDR3, the DNA is TGCAGTGCTAAGGGACAGAGCACAGATACGCAGTATTTT.

V gene TRBV5-1 combines with J gene TRBJ1-1; D gene unclear. The CDR3 is made up of 13 amino acids. The germline V gene has CDR1 SGHRS and CDR2 YFSETQ. The V end lost 3 bases, the J end lost 7 bases, and 13 bases lay between the germline ends. In DNA, the CDR3 is TGCGCCAGCAGCTACCAGGTGAGGGATGAAGCTTTCTTT. This codes for CASSYQVRDEAFF.

The V call is TRBV21-1, the J call TRBJ2-5; the table gives TRBD1 as D, unverified against the DNA. TRBV21-1 is flagged as a pseudogene. The CDR3 is made up of 14 amino acids. Here the CDR3 DNA reads TGTGCCAGCAGCAAAGGGGGACAGCAAGAGACCCAGTACTTC. This gives the protein CASSKGGQQETQYF.

CDR3: CSVEQFEAFF. As DNA, the CDR3 is TGCAGCGTTGAACAGTTTGAAGCTTTCTTT. The chain recombines TRBV29-1 with TRBJ1-1; D gene uncertain. The CDR3 has 10 amino acids. Germline V gene lookup returns CDR1 SQVTM and CDR2 ANQGSEA. The V end lost 2 bases, the J end lost 7 bases, and 5 bases lay between the germline ends. Filled out from reference TRBV29-1 and TRBJ1-1, the complete variable domain reads SAVISQKPSRDICQRGTSLTIQCQVDSQVTMMFWYRQQPGQSLTLIATANQGSEATYESGFVIDKFPISRPNLTFSTLTVSNMSPEDSSIYLCSVEQFEAFFGQGTRLTVV.

The chain joins TRBV20-1 to TRBJ1-2; 7 bases map to TRBD1. Trimming took 6 bases from V and 4 from J; bases not matched to a gene: 11. CDR3 length equals 14 residues. Germline V lookup: CDR1 DFQATT, CDR2 SNEGSKA (reference sequence). CDR3 amino acids: CSAPTGSVLYGYTF. The CDR3 DNA reads TGCAGTGCGCCGACAGGGTCGGTCCTCTATGGCTACACCTTC.

This clonotype was counted only a few times. This sequence joins TRBV11-2 and TRBJ2-1; no reliable D call. Trimming pared 3 bases from V and 4 bases from J, leaving 7 bases between. The CDR3 has 13 amino acids. Germline V gives CDR1 SGHAT, CDR2 FQNNGV. The CDR3 sequence: CASSLGNYNEQFF. CDR3 bases: TGTGCCAGCAGCTTGGGGAATTACAATGAGCAGTTCTTC.

This chain links TRBV9 with TRBJ2-2; D gene uncertain. V lost 0 bases and J lost 0, with 9 bases in between. Germline loops: CDR1 SGDLS, CDR2 YYNGEE. The CDR3 extends over 16 amino acids. In DNA, the CDR3 is TGTGCCAGCAGCGTAGACTCTATCGCGAACACCGGGGAGCTGTTTTTT. Its protein is CASSVDSIANTGELFF.

The chain links TRBV14 to TRBJ2-5; possible D gene TRBD2, 6 bases. The CDR3 sequence is 12 residues long. V was shortened by 4 bases and J by 5 bases, with 8 bases between the two germline ends. Germline CDR1 is SGHDN and CDR2 is FVKESK. CDR3 nucleotides: TGTGCCAGCAGCCGGCTAGCGGAGACCCAGTACTTC. Translation: CASSRLAETQYF.

This chain links TRBV20-1 with TRBJ1-1, with a tentative D call TRBD1 (6 bases). The V end lost 2 bases, the J end lost 4 bases, and 14 bases lay between the germline ends. This CDR3 has 14 amino acids. CDR1 and CDR2 from the germline V gene are DFQATT and SNEGSKA (reference sequence). CDR3 nucleotides: TGCAGTGCTAGAAAAGGAGGGGGGAGCACTGAAGCTTTCTTT. Its protein product is CSARKGGGSTEAFF.

The chain joins TRBV7-9 to TRBJ2-7; 8 nucleotides agree with TRBD1. This CDR3 comprises 14 residues. Germline V lookup: CDR1 SEHNR, CDR2 FQNEAQ (reference sequence). J gave up 7 bases and V 3 bases, and 8 bases lay outside the gene matches. Here the CDR3 reads CASSLRQGAGEQYF. The CDR3 DNA is TGTGCCAGCAGCTTGAGGCAGGGGGCAGGGGAGCAGTACTTC.

The rearrangement joins TRBV18 to TRBJ2-1; 8 bases are shared with TRBD1. Per germline, CDR1 KGHSH and CDR2 LQKENI. Trimming took 4 bases from V and 0 from J; bases not matched to a gene: 11. The CDR3 sequence is 18 residues long. In nucleotides, the CDR3 is TGTGCCAGCTCACACCTCCTGACAGGGGAGAGCTCCTACAATGAGCAGTTCTTC. It encodes CASSHLLTGESSYNEQFF.

This chain joins TRBV28 and TRBJ1-2; D ambiguous. This CDR3 has 12 residues. The V end was cut by 10 bases, the J end by 8 bases, with 17 bases between. Germline V CDR1 and CDR2: MDHEN, SYDVKM. The CDR3 DNA is TGTGCCACCCATTCGGAGGAATTCGGCTACACCTTC. This gives the protein CATHSEEFGYTF.

The V call is TRBV3-1, the J call TRBJ2-7; 8 bases are a match to TRBD1. CDR1 is LGHDT, CDR2 YNNKEL, per germline (reference sequence). The CDR3 is 17 residues long. The V segment lost 1 base and the J segment 1 base; nucleotides outside the gene matches: 9. The CDR3 DNA sequence: TGTGCCAGCAGCCAAGGATCGCTGGACAGGGCTTCCTACGAGCAGTACTTC. Translation gives CASSQGSLDRASYEQYF.

This clonotype showed up just once. The rearrangement links TRBV29-1 to TRBJ2-7; D may be TRBD1 (6 bases). V was shortened by 2 bases and J by 2 bases, with 13 bases between the two germline ends. CDR3 length: 14 residues. CDR1 and CDR2 (germline): SQVTM, ANQGSEA. The DNA for the CDR3 is TGCAGCGTTGAACCCGGGACACGACCCTACGAGCAGTACTTC. Amino acids: CSVEPGTRPYEQYF.

The chain joins TRBV18 to TRBJ2-7; TRBD2 matches at 8 bases. V shed 2 bases and J 4 bases; nucleotides not matched to a gene: 4. CDR1 and CDR2 (germline): KGHSH, LQKENI. The CDR3 spans 14 residues. CDR3 coding DNA: TGTGCCAGCTCACCAAACGGGAGGGAATACGAGCAGTACTTC. Protein product: CASSPNGREYEQYF. The variable domain in full, with the rest retrieved from reference TRBV18 and TRBJ2-7, is NAGVMQNPRHLVRRRGQEARLRCSPMKGHSHVYWYRQLPEEGLKFMVYLQKENIIDESGMPKERFSAEFPKEGPSILRIQQVVRGDSAAYFCASSPNGREYEQYFGPGTRLTVT.

The table lists this clonotype with a few counts. The V gene is TRBV28, the J gene TRBJ2-7, with D perhaps matching TRBD2 (6 bases). V was trimmed by 5 bases and J by 0 bases, leaving 11 bases between them. Germline loops: CDR1 MDHEN, CDR2 SYDVKM. The CDR3 is made up of 14 amino acids. CDR3 sequence: CASSPGGSSYEQYF. CDR3 in DNA: TGTGCCAGCAGTCCCGGGGGTAGCTCCTACGAGCAGTACTTC.

The genes are TRBV29-1 and TRBJ2-1; TRBD1 might be the D (6 bases). CDR1 is SQVTM and CDR2 is ANQGSEA in the germline V gene. The CDR3 is 14 amino acids. Trimming left V 6 bases short and J 2 bases short, with 14 bases between. CDR3 in amino acids: CSVSSGTTYNEQFF. The CDR3 region has the DNA TGCAGCGTGAGCTCCGGGACAACCTACAATGAGCAGTTCTTC.